This is a list of T cell receptor beta chains from one sample in a study of Ad26.COV2.S vaccination and SARS-CoV-2 variants. Sequencing used immunoSEQ multiplex PCR; TCRdb keeps in-frame clones, though not all of them. This repertoire shows about 480,000 clones, approximately 90% found once; its top ten account for 13%. The material was peripheral blood, obtained in a trial of Ad26.COV2.S vaccine versus placebo. The receptors originated from a person between 18 and 65 years old who received the Ad26.COV2.S COVID-19 vaccine or a placebo. Each CDR3 is given with its conserved first and last residue. Each record gives: CDR3 protein, CDR3 DNA, V gene, J gene, clone size, D gene. A D gene is named only where the DNA matches it firmly. Where a row states a size, it is once, few, many or the class of an expanded clone; other rows omit it.

cdr3_aa: CASSQAGQANEKLFF; cdr3_nt: TGTGCCAGCAGCCAGGCGGGACAGGCTAATGAAAAACTGTTTTTT; v_call: TRBV28; j_call: TRBJ1-4; clone_size: NA; d_call: TRBD1
cdr3_aa: CASRPPVFRGYTF; cdr3_nt: TGTGCCAGCAGACCACCTGTTTTCCGTGGCTACACCTTC; v_call: TRBV28; j_call: TRBJ1-2; clone_size: once; d_call: NA
cdr3_aa: CASSEFSGDTEAFF; cdr3_nt: TGTGCCAGCAGTGAATTCTCAGGGGACACTGAAGCTTTCTTT; v_call: TRBV2; j_call: TRBJ1-1; clone_size: once; d_call: NA
cdr3_aa: CASSGETGWSYNEQFF; cdr3_nt: TGTGCCAGTAGTGGCGAGACAGGTTGGTCCTACAATGAGCAGTTCTTC; v_call: TRBV19; j_call: TRBJ2-1; clone_size: NA; d_call: NA
cdr3_aa: CASGEGGWGDTQYF; cdr3_nt: TGTGCCAGCGGAGAAGGAGGTTGGGGAGATACGCAGTATTTT; v_call: TRBV27; j_call: TRBJ2-3; clone_size: NA; d_call: NA
cdr3_aa: CASSYPGPVEKLFF; cdr3_nt: TGTGCCAGCAGTTACCCGGGCCCAGTCGAAAAACTGTTTTTT; v_call: TRBV6-2/TRBV6-3; j_call: TRBJ1-4; clone_size: NA; d_call: NA
cdr3_aa: CASSPGTFTGELFF; cdr3_nt: TGTGCCAGCAGCCCCGGGACGTTCACCGGGGAGCTGTTTTTT; v_call: TRBV7-9; j_call: TRBJ2-2; clone_size: NA; d_call: NA
cdr3_aa: CASRLNFGEQYF; cdr3_nt: TGTGCCAGCAGACTCAACTTTGGCGAGCAGTACTTC; v_call: TRBV27; j_call: TRBJ2-7; clone_size: NA; d_call: NA
cdr3_aa: CASSWGTPWPKNIQYF; cdr3_nt: TGTGCCAGCAGTTGGGGGACTCCCTGGCCCAAAAACATTCAGTACTTC; v_call: TRBV6-2/TRBV6-3; j_call: TRBJ2-4; clone_size: NA; d_call: NA
cdr3_aa: CASRPNPGVMGEAFF; cdr3_nt: TGTGCCAGCAGGCCCAACCCCGGGGTTATGGGTGAAGCTTTCTTT; v_call: TRBV11-2; j_call: TRBJ1-1; clone_size: NA; d_call: NA
cdr3_aa: CASSPPGRNNEQFF; cdr3_nt: TGTGCCAGCTCCCCCCCAGGGCGGAACAATGAGCAGTTCTTC; v_call: TRBV4-2; j_call: TRBJ2-1; clone_size: NA; d_call: NA
cdr3_aa: CAWSVSRREQYF; cdr3_nt: TGTGCCTGGAGTGTATCCCGGCGGGAGCAGTACTTC; v_call: TRBV30; j_call: TRBJ2-7; clone_size: NA; d_call: NA
cdr3_aa: CASSGLAGGGGELFF; cdr3_nt: TGTGCCAGCAGCGGACTAGCGGGAGGCGGCGGGGAGCTGTTTTTT; v_call: TRBV7-7; j_call: TRBJ2-2; clone_size: NA; d_call: TRBD2
cdr3_aa: CASSGLNNEQFF; cdr3_nt: TGTGCCAGCTCCGGGCTTAACAATGAGCAGTTCTTC; v_call: TRBV5-4; j_call: TRBJ2-1; clone_size: NA; d_call: NA
cdr3_aa: CASSRQVLEQYF; cdr3_nt: TGTGCCAGTAGCCGACAGGTCCTCGAGCAGTACTTC; v_call: TRBV19; j_call: TRBJ2-7; clone_size: NA; d_call: NA
cdr3_aa: CSVGMGYNEQFF; cdr3_nt: TGCAGCGTTGGGATGGGGTACAATGAGCAGTTCTTC; v_call: TRBV29-1; j_call: TRBJ2-1; clone_size: NA; d_call: NA
cdr3_aa: CASSPRTGGFYNEQFF; cdr3_nt: TGTGCCAGCAGCCCTAGGACAGGGGGTTTCTACAATGAGCAGTTCTTC; v_call: TRBV3-1/TRBV3-2; j_call: TRBJ2-1; clone_size: many; d_call: TRBD1
cdr3_aa: CASSPDTGELFF; cdr3_nt: TGTGCCAGCAGCCCAGACACCGGGGAGCTGTTTTTT; v_call: TRBV5-4; j_call: TRBJ2-2; clone_size: NA; d_call: NA
cdr3_aa: CASSSTGGNQPQHF; cdr3_nt: TGTGCCAGCAGCTCGACAGGGGGCAATCAGCCCCAGCATTTT; v_call: TRBV7-8; j_call: TRBJ1-5; clone_size: NA; d_call: TRBD1
cdr3_aa: CASSLTWGGLAVGIQYF; cdr3_nt: TGCGCCAGCAGCCTCACCTGGGGGGGACTAGCTGTTGGCATTCAGTACTTC; v_call: TRBV4-3; j_call: TRBJ2-4; clone_size: NA; d_call: TRBD2
cdr3_aa: CASSLLGTGEQYF; cdr3_nt: TGTGCCAGCAGCTTACTGGGGACGGGGGAGCAGTACTTC; v_call: TRBV7-8; j_call: TRBJ2-7; clone_size: once; d_call: NA
cdr3_aa: CASRLPVDTDTQYF; cdr3_nt: TGTGCCAGCAGGCTACCTGTGGACACAGATACGCAGTATTTT; v_call: TRBV7-9; j_call: TRBJ2-3; clone_size: NA; d_call: NA
cdr3_aa: CASTNAGGTEAFF; cdr3_nt: TGTGCCAGCACTAACGCTGGTGGCACTGAAGCTTTCTTT; v_call: TRBV6-5; j_call: TRBJ1-1; clone_size: NA; d_call: NA
cdr3_aa: CASSYGGPSFYNEQFF; cdr3_nt: TGTGCCAGCAGTTACGGGGGCCCATCTTTCTACAATGAGCAGTTCTTC; v_call: TRBV6-6; j_call: TRBJ2-1; clone_size: NA; d_call: NA
cdr3_aa: CAIRTGTHNNEQFF; cdr3_nt: TGTGCCATCAGGACCGGGACACATAACAATGAGCAGTTCTTC; v_call: TRBV10-3; j_call: TRBJ2-1; clone_size: NA; d_call: NA
cdr3_aa: CAISGWTDTQYF; cdr3_nt: TGTGCCATCAGTGGGTGGACAGATACGCAGTATTTT; v_call: TRBV10-3; j_call: TRBJ2-3; clone_size: NA; d_call: NA
cdr3_aa: CASSGTRAYNEQFF; cdr3_nt: TGTGCCAGCAGCGGGACTAGAGCTTACAATGAGCAGTTCTTC; v_call: TRBV6-1; j_call: TRBJ2-1; clone_size: NA; d_call: TRBD2
cdr3_aa: CASSSEREEFF; cdr3_nt: TGTGCCAGCAGCTCAGAGCGGGAGGAGTTCTTC; v_call: TRBV5-6; j_call: TRBJ2-1; clone_size: NA; d_call: TRBD2
cdr3_aa: CAWSGVSGQQKAFF; cdr3_nt: TGTGCCTGGAGTGGAGTTTCGGGACAGCAGAAAGCTTTCTTT; v_call: TRBV30; j_call: TRBJ1-1; clone_size: NA; d_call: TRBD1
cdr3_aa: CSGASGRITDTQYF; cdr3_nt: TGCAGCGGGGCTAGCGGGAGAATAACAGATACGCAGTATTTT; v_call: TRBV29-1; j_call: TRBJ2-3; clone_size: NA; d_call: TRBD2
cdr3_aa: CASSPGQGAAETQYF; cdr3_nt: TGCGCCAGCAGCCCGGGACAGGGGGCAGCAGAGACCCAGTACTTC; v_call: TRBV5-1; j_call: TRBJ2-5; clone_size: NA; d_call: TRBD1
cdr3_aa: CASGLLAGGPNTGELFF; cdr3_nt: TGTGCTAGTGGTTTACTTGCGGGAGGACCGAACACCGGGGAGCTGTTTTTT; v_call: TRBV12-5; j_call: TRBJ2-2; clone_size: NA; d_call: TRBD2
cdr3_aa: CAISVPSGELFF; cdr3_nt: TGTGCCATCAGTGTGCCCTCGGGGGAGCTGTTTTTT; v_call: TRBV10-3; j_call: TRBJ2-2; clone_size: few; d_call: NA
cdr3_aa: CASRTGTTYGYTF; cdr3_nt: TGTGCCAGCAGAACCGGGACAACCTATGGCTACACCTTC; v_call: TRBV28; j_call: TRBJ1-2; clone_size: once; d_call: NA
cdr3_aa: CASSLRLAGGVNEQFF; cdr3_nt: TGTGCCAGCAGTTTAAGACTAGCGGGGGGGGTCAATGAGCAGTTCTTC; v_call: TRBV27; j_call: TRBJ2-1; clone_size: NA; d_call: TRBD2
cdr3_aa: CASSLEATGELFF; cdr3_nt: TGTGCCAGCAGCTTAGAGGCCACCGGGGAGCTGTTTTTT; v_call: TRBV7-6; j_call: TRBJ2-2; clone_size: NA; d_call: NA
cdr3_aa: CASSPLQEYEQYF; cdr3_nt: TGTGCCAGCTCACCACTCCAAGAATACGAGCAGTACTTC; v_call: TRBV18; j_call: TRBJ2-7; clone_size: NA; d_call: NA
cdr3_aa: CASRLQGIHEQFF; cdr3_nt: TGTGCCAGCAGGCTACAGGGTATCCATGAGCAGTTCTTC; v_call: TRBV28; j_call: TRBJ2-1; clone_size: NA; d_call: NA
cdr3_aa: CASSPLDLTSNQPQHF; cdr3_nt: TGTGCCAGCAGCCCCCTAGACTTGACTAGCAATCAGCCCCAGCATTTT; v_call: TRBV6-2/TRBV6-3; j_call: TRBJ1-5; clone_size: NA; d_call: NA
cdr3_aa: CATSRRSEQFF; cdr3_nt: TGTGCCACCTCCCGAAGAAGTGAGCAGTTCTTC; v_call: TRBV6-5; j_call: TRBJ2-1; clone_size: NA; d_call: NA
cdr3_aa: CASSLGHYGASGNTIYF; cdr3_nt: TGTGCCAGCAGCTTAGGTCATTATGGAGCTTCTGGAAACACCATATATTTT; v_call: TRBV7-8; j_call: TRBJ1-3; clone_size: NA; d_call: NA
cdr3_aa: CASSIDLRGSGVMGTGELFF; cdr3_nt: TGTGCCAGTAGTATAGATCTCCGGGGTAGCGGGGTAATGGGCACCGGGGAGCTGTTTTTT; v_call: TRBV19; j_call: TRBJ2-2; clone_size: NA; d_call: TRBD2
cdr3_aa: CASSPGPTRGEKLFF; cdr3_nt: TGTGCCAGCAGTCCTGGACCGACAAGGGGTGAAAAACTGTTTTTT; v_call: TRBV27; j_call: TRBJ1-4; clone_size: NA; d_call: NA
cdr3_aa: CASSLEAGDSYEQYF; cdr3_nt: TGCGCCAGCAGCTTGGAGGCAGGGGATTCCTACGAGCAGTACTTC; v_call: TRBV5-1; j_call: TRBJ2-7; clone_size: NA; d_call: NA
cdr3_aa: CASSLGGAGMYEQYF; cdr3_nt: TGTGCCAGCAGCTTGGGAGGGGCCGGTATGTACGAGCAGTACTTC; v_call: TRBV5-5; j_call: TRBJ2-7; clone_size: NA; d_call: NA
cdr3_aa: CASSTRVSNTEAFF; cdr3_nt: TGTGCCAGTAGTACTCGGGTTTCCAACACTGAAGCTTTCTTT; v_call: TRBV19; j_call: TRBJ1-1; clone_size: once; d_call: NA
cdr3_aa: CASSSSGGKETQYF; cdr3_nt: TGCGCCAGCAGCTCCTCAGGGGGCAAAGAGACCCAGTACTTC; v_call: TRBV5-1; j_call: TRBJ2-5; clone_size: NA; d_call: TRBD1
cdr3_aa: CASSPEPLTGPGEQFF; cdr3_nt: TGTGCCAGCAGCCCAGAACCCTTAACAGGCCCCGGGGAGCAGTTCTTC; v_call: TRBV7-6; j_call: TRBJ2-1; clone_size: NA; d_call: NA